A selection of T cell receptor beta chains follows, all from one sample in a study of T-cell reconstitution after alpha-beta-depleted transplantation in children. Each CDR3 protein gets one entry after TCRdb re-called the PCR reads with MiXCR. The table has about 980,000 distinct CDR3 sequences, roughly 29% seen once. Sequences were derived from PBMCs, mostly from graft donor cells, sampled 360 days after TCRalphabeta/CD19-depleted stem cell transplant. The source is a boy in the first two years of life who had a stem cell transplant for SCID, so the T cells may come from the graft donor. CDR3s leave out the opening cysteine and the closing phenylalanine or tryptophan.

j_gene: TRBJ2-3; v_gene: TRBV5-1; CDR3aa: ASSFVSGVSTDTQY
j_gene: TRBJ2-5; v_gene: TRBV21-1; CDR3aa: ASSKGQDQETQY
j_gene: TRBJ1-6; v_gene: TRBV7-2; CDR3aa: ASSRGLRDSPLH
j_gene: TRBJ1-4; v_gene: TRBV7-9; CDR3aa: ASSLTTGGNEKLF
j_gene: TRBJ2-5; v_gene: TRBV24-1; CDR3aa: ATSGASQGQETQY
j_gene: TRBJ1-3; v_gene: TRBV10-3; CDR3aa: AIRDSGTGNTIY
j_gene: TRBJ1-1; v_gene: TRBV6-1; CDR3aa: ASSPPTGINTEAF
j_gene: TRBJ1-2; v_gene: TRBV12-3/TRBV12-4; CDR3aa: ASRSTENHGYT
j_gene: TRBJ2-1; v_gene: TRBV5-1; CDR3aa: ASADRGTSYNEQF
j_gene: TRBJ2-7; v_gene: TRBV12-3/TRBV12-4; CDR3aa: ASKNRANEQY
j_gene: TRBJ2-5; v_gene: TRBV18; CDR3aa: ASSPRTTGAETQY
j_gene: TRBJ1-3; v_gene: TRBV5-4; CDR3aa: ASRSRDRGDTIY
j_gene: TRBJ1-2; v_gene: TRBV7-9; CDR3aa: ASSLGWELPYGYT
j_gene: TRBJ2-7; v_gene: TRBV2; CDR3aa: ASSQSGGSTYEQY
j_gene: TRBJ2-7; v_gene: TRBV6-5; CDR3aa: ASSYRPASSYEQY
j_gene: TRBJ2-7; v_gene: TRBV7-2; CDR3aa: ASRTASYEQY
j_gene: TRBJ2-1; v_gene: TRBV10-1; CDR3aa: ASSEPGTPNEQF
j_gene: TRBJ2-3; v_gene: TRBV15; CDR3aa: ATSREGPGLARSTDTQY
j_gene: TRBJ2-5; v_gene: TRBV3-1; CDR3aa: ASSQDLETQY
j_gene: TRBJ2-7; v_gene: TRBV7-8; CDR3aa: ASSLGGGRGYEQY
j_gene: TRBJ2-5; v_gene: TRBV4-2; CDR3aa: ASSQDQGRTQY
j_gene: TRBJ2-1; v_gene: TRBV5-1; CDR3aa: ASNRLAGGPGNEQF
j_gene: TRBJ1-3; v_gene: TRBV15; CDR3aa: ATSSEQLSGNTIY
j_gene: TRBJ2-7; v_gene: TRBV3-1; CDR3aa: ASSQGLYEQY
j_gene: TRBJ2-5; v_gene: TRBV5-4; CDR3aa: ASSSPRGVETQY
j_gene: TRBJ2-2; v_gene: TRBV7-9; CDR3aa: ASTLSGTRVAGELF
j_gene: TRBJ1-6; v_gene: TRBV12-3/TRBV12-4; CDR3aa: ASRPMTASNSPLH
j_gene: TRBJ2-7; v_gene: TRBV18; CDR3aa: ASSPPFKGEQY
j_gene: TRBJ2-1; v_gene: TRBV28; CDR3aa: ASSPTWPGKLKGLNEQF
j_gene: TRBJ1-4; v_gene: TRBV6-1; CDR3aa: ASRGALWEGSEKLF
j_gene: TRBJ2-5; v_gene: TRBV5-5; CDR3aa: ASRMGQVGQETQY
j_gene: TRBJ2-7; v_gene: TRBV20-1; CDR3aa: SARARGGRYEQY
j_gene: TRBJ2-4; v_gene: TRBV4-3; CDR3aa: ASSQVPGLAKNIQY
j_gene: TRBJ2-2; v_gene: TRBV5-1; CDR3aa: ASSLQREGELF
j_gene: TRBJ2-1; v_gene: TRBV9; CDR3aa: ASSAYLDRYNEQF
j_gene: TRBJ2-1; v_gene: TRBV27; CDR3aa: ASSLLAGGKNEQF
j_gene: TRBJ2-2; v_gene: TRBV7-9; CDR3aa: ASSFRGDPNTGELF
j_gene: TRBJ2-7; v_gene: TRBV11-2; CDR3aa: ASSRSPGDYEQY
j_gene: TRBJ1-2; v_gene: TRBV29-1; CDR3aa: SVEGRDGYT
j_gene: TRBJ1-2; v_gene: TRBV20-1; CDR3aa: TSARGSDGYT
j_gene: TRBJ2-5; v_gene: TRBV30; CDR3aa: AWSEGETQY
j_gene: TRBJ1-6; v_gene: TRBV5-1; CDR3aa: ASSLQGARSSPLH
j_gene: TRBJ2-7; v_gene: TRBV30; CDR3aa: AVFDRGEYEQY
j_gene: TRBJ2-1; v_gene: TRBV3-1; CDR3aa: ASSQRLAGNNEQF
j_gene: TRBJ2-7; v_gene: TRBV6-5; CDR3aa: ASSWTGGIYEQY
j_gene: TRBJ2-7; v_gene: TRBV29-1; CDR3aa: SVESLAGGYEQY
j_gene: TRBJ2-4; v_gene: TRBV28; CDR3aa: ASSPTNGGLAKNIQY
j_gene: TRBJ2-1; v_gene: TRBV29-1; CDR3aa: SVGGLARNEQF
j_gene: TRBJ2-3; v_gene: TRBV5-6; CDR3aa: ASSLLGRTDTQY
j_gene: TRBJ1-3; v_gene: TRBV20-1; CDR3aa: SARALGDTIY
j_gene: TRBJ2-1; v_gene: TRBV27; CDR3aa: ASSRPHGVSSYNEQF
j_gene: TRBJ2-4; v_gene: TRBV7-3; CDR3aa: ASSLMGNIQY
j_gene: TRBJ2-1; v_gene: TRBV12-5; CDR3aa: ASGLNPAGEQF
j_gene: TRBJ2-7; v_gene: TRBV6-1; CDR3aa: ASSPDRGDYFHEQY